The 30 T cell receptor beta chains reported below all come from one sample, sequenced in a study of CD8 T cells in ankylosing spondylitis. What these receptors recognize is not known. Study-level results: A TCR beta motif made of eight highly homologous variants seemed typical of ankylosing spondylitis blood.

TCRdb re-analysed the 5' RACE reads in MiXCR, keeping a single row per CDR3 protein. The data contain approximately 300,000 distinct CDR3 sequences, around 7.6% of them singletons. The sample was blood, either unsorted or a sorted T cell fraction (not recorded which). Every receptor here comes from a male donor with ankylosing spondylitis.

The chain uses TRBV19 and TRBJ2-1; D possibly uses TRBD1 or TRBD2 (5 bases each). With 3 bases removed from V and 3 bases from J, the gap between germline ends came to 9 bases. The CDR3 runs to 14 residues. Germline V gene data show CDR1 as LNHDA and CDR2 as SQIVND (reference sequence). The CDR3 region has the DNA TGTGCCAGTAGTATGAGGGACGGCTACAATGAGCAGTTCTTC. Amino acids: CASSMRDGYNEQFF.

This clonotype was counted ten times or more. V is TRBV3-1 and J is TRBJ2-2; D perhaps matches TRBD2 (5 bases). This CDR3 spans 15 amino acids. Germline CDR1 and CDR2: LGHDT and YNNKEL (reference sequence). The V gene lost 5 bases and the J gene lost 1 base, with 11 bases spanning the gap. CDR3 nucleotide sequence: TGTGCCAGCAGCTACGGACTCCAGAACACCGGGGAGCTGTTTTTT. Protein product: CASSYGLQNTGELFF.

The gene calls are TRBV7-8 and TRBJ2-1, with 11 bases lining up with TRBD2. Germline values: CDR1 SGHVS, CDR2 FQNEAQ. The CDR3 sequence is 15 residues long. The junction had 4 bases not matched to a gene; V was cut back by 3 bases and J by 6 bases. The CDR3: CASSLILAGGNEQFF. CDR3 in DNA: TGTGCCAGCAGCTTGATCCTAGCGGGAGGCAATGAGCAGTTCTTC.

This clonotype was observed a few times. The V gene is TRBV5-1, the J gene TRBJ1-2; D is undetermined. This CDR3 is built from 14 residues. Germline CDR1 SGHRS, CDR2 YFSETQ. V dropped 4 bases and J dropped 2 bases, with 12 bases sitting between them. The DNA of the CDR3 is TGCGCCAGCAGCCCACCTCTGGACAACTATGGCTACACCTTC. As protein: CASSPPLDNYGYTF.

This clonotype was recorded at least ten times. V and J are TRBV9 and TRBJ2-7, with D perhaps TRBD1 or TRBD2 (6 bases each). Trimming shortened V by 3 bases and J by 0 bases, and 13 bases separated the two germline ends. This CDR3 comprises 15 residues. Looked up from germline, CDR1 is SGDLS and CDR2 is YYNGEE. CDR3 loop: CASSEGGGNSYEQYF. In DNA form, the CDR3 reads TGTGCCAGCAGCGAGGGGGGCGGAAACTCCTACGAGCAGTACTTC.

The table lists this clonotype with many counts. V gene TRBV12-3 or TRBV12-4 combines with J gene TRBJ2-7, with D hard to call. Trimming shortened V by 5 bases and J by 3 bases, and 14 bases separated the two germline ends. The CDR3 contains 14 residues. The CDR3 coding sequence is TGTGCCAGCAGTAAATGGTCCTCTTACTACGAGCAGTACTTC. Translated, it gives CASSKWSSYYEQYF.

Only one count was recorded for this clonotype. Being one base from a much bigger clone, this may be a read error. The chain couples TRBV20-1 to TRBJ2-3; D not certain. The V gene's germline CDR1 is DFQATT and CDR2 SNEGSKA (reference sequence). The CDR3 runs 12 residues. Trimming took 3 bases from V and 3 from J, leaving 7 bases between them. The CDR3 DNA reads as TGCAGTGCTAGCCGGCAGACAGATACGCAGTATTTT. As protein: CSASRQTDTQYF.

This clonotype was counted at least ten times. The rearrangement uses TRBV10-3 and TRBJ2-7; D remains unclear. Germline CDR1 reads ENHRY; CDR2 reads SYGVKD. Trimming removed 2 bases at V and 3 bases at J, with 8 bases between. The CDR3 has 13 amino acids. The CDR3 spells CAISETLGYEQYF. CDR3 DNA: TGTGCCATCAGTGAGACCCTTGGCTACGAGCAGTACTTC.

A few counts support this clonotype. This may arise from a read error, as a much more abundant clone is one base away. A read error is likely, as this CDR3 ends without the conserved phenylalanine or tryptophan. The chain joins TRBV28 to TRBJ1-4, with 7 bases aligning to TRBD1. V dropped 9 bases and J dropped 0; count of bases not matched to a gene: 1. Looked up from germline, CDR1 is MDHEN and CDR2 is SYDVKM. CDR3 length: 13 amino acids. The CDR3 DNA sequence: TGTGCCAGTACAGGGGCAACTAATGAAAAACTGTTTTCT. Protein sequence: CASTGATNEKLFS.

A few counts support this clonotype. The chain combines TRBV6-5 with TRBJ2-3; D call uncertain. Per germline, CDR1 MNHEY and CDR2 SVGAGI. The V end lost 2 bases, the J end lost 1 base, and 4 bases lay between the germline ends. This CDR3 is built from 13 residues. CDR3: CASSYPGTDTQYF. DNA for the CDR3: TGTGCCAGCAGTTACCCAGGCACAGATACGCAGTATTTT.

This clonotype was found a few times. The rearrangement joins TRBV27 to TRBJ2-7, with 7 bases identical to TRBD1. CDR1 and CDR2 from the germline V gene are MNHEY and SMNVEV (reference sequence). This CDR3 spans 14 amino acids. Losses at the gene ends were 4 bases for V and 2 bases for J; bases not matched to a gene: 5. CDR3 DNA: TGTGCCAGCAGTTCCGACAGGGTCACCTACGAGCAGTACTTC. Protein product: CASSSDRVTYEQYF.

This clonotype came up a few times. V is TRBV5-1 and J is TRBJ2-7; TRBD1 agrees at 9 bases. V lost 0 bases and J lost 6; bases outside the gene matches: 7. The CDR3 consists of 15 residues. Per germline, CDR1 SGHRS and CDR2 YFSETQ. The CDR3, as DNA: TGCGCCAGCAGCTTGGAAGGACAGGGGTTCGCCGAGCAGTACTTC. Encoded protein: CASSLEGQGFAEQYF.

This clonotype was detected many times. The rearrangement uses TRBV7-9 and TRBJ2-3; TRBD1 matches at 7 bases. The CDR3 runs 17 residues. The V and J ends lost 0 bases and 0 bases, in that order; junction bases with no gene match: 6. The germline V gene has CDR1 SEHNR and CDR2 FQNEAQ (reference sequence). The DNA of the CDR3 is TGTGCCAGCAGCTTAGCAACAGGGGCTTCTAGCACAGATACGCAGTATTTT. This translates into CASSLATGASSTDTQYF.

This chain joins TRBV5-1 and TRBJ2-7; 7 bases are shared with TRBD1. Trimming cost V 4 bases and J 3 bases; bases outside gene matches: 7. CDR1 is SGHRS and CDR2 is YFSETQ in the germline V gene. The CDR3 covers 14 residues. The CDR3: CASSRTGLYYEQYF. Here the CDR3 DNA reads TGCGCCAGCAGCCGGACAGGCCTCTACTACGAGCAGTACTTC. Combining the CDR3 with reference TRBV5-1 and TRBJ2-7 gives the whole variable domain KAGVTQTPRYLIKTRGQQVTLSCSPISGHRSVSWYQQTPGQGLQFLFEYFSETQRNKGNFPGRFSGRQFSNSRSEMNVSTLELGDSALYLCASSRTGLYYEQYFGPGTRLTVT.

In DNA, the CDR3 is TGCGCCAGCAGCCAGAATACGAAACCGGGACTCGGCACTGAAGCTTTCTTT. This gives the protein CASSQNTKPGLGTEAFF. The chain has TRBV5-1 and TRBJ1-1, with a weak D call TRBD1 (5 bases). Trimming removed 4 bases from V and 4 bases from J, with 23 bases in between. Germline assignment: CDR1 SGHRS and CDR2 YFSETQ. The CDR3 length is 17 residues.

V gene TRBV27 combines with J gene TRBJ2-7, with D perhaps TRBD1 or TRBD2 (6 bases each). In germline, CDR1 is MNHEY, CDR2 SMNVEV (reference sequence). The CDR3 totals 17 residues. The V end was cut by 3 bases, the J end by 3 bases, with 21 bases between. CDR3 nucleotides: TGTGCCAGCAGTTTCTTAGCGGACTCGGACAGCTACTACGAGCAGTACTTC. Encoded protein: CASSFLADSDSYYEQYF.

This clonotype was counted many times. The chain joins TRBV10-3 to TRBJ2-5; D is unresolved. This CDR3 has 13 amino acids. Per the germline V gene, CDR1 is ENHRY and CDR2 is SYGVKD. V lost 5 bases and J 3 bases, leaving 10 bases between the germline ends. Here the CDR3 reads CAISTGREETQYF. CDR3 sequence (DNA): TGTGCCATCAGTACTGGACGGGAAGAGACCCAGTACTTC.

The gene calls are TRBV19 and TRBJ1-5; unclear D gene. The V end was cut by 4 bases, the J end by 0 bases, with 10 bases between. Germline CDR1 is LNHDA and CDR2 is SQIVND (reference sequence). There are 15 residues in the CDR3. The CDR3 coding sequence is TGTGCCAGTAGTACCGACTATTATAGCAATCAGCCCCAGCATTTT. This translates into CASSTDYYSNQPQHF.

In its sample, this clonotype was seen a few times. This chain connects TRBV20-1 to TRBJ2-7; 11 positions match TRBD2. CDR1 and CDR2 (germline): DFQATT, SNEGSKA (reference sequence). CDR3 length: 14 amino acids. Losses at the gene ends were 5 bases for V and 0 bases for J; bases not matched to a gene: 3. This CDR3 is CSAPGTSGSYEQYF. The CDR3 DNA reads as TGCAGTGCTCCCGGGACTAGCGGCTCCTACGAGCAGTACTTC.

In its sample, this clonotype was seen a few times. The chain is built from TRBV12-3 or TRBV12-4 and TRBJ1-5; D gene uncertain. The ends were cut back, 5 bases at V and 7 bases at J, with 9 bases in the middle. This CDR3 has 12 residues. This chain's CDR3 is CASSGVRQPQHF. In DNA, the CDR3 is TGTGCCAGCAGTGGCGTCCGGCAGCCCCAGCATTTT.

The chain is built from TRBV19 and TRBJ2-1; tentatively, D is TRBD1 or TRBD2 (5 bases each). In germline, CDR1 is LNHDA, CDR2 SQIVND (reference sequence). The CDR3 has 14 amino acids. Trimming cost V 10 bases and J 5 bases, with 18 bases left between them. The CDR3 nucleotides are TGTGCCACCACCCACGGGGCGGACCACAATGAGCAGTTCTTC. Protein: CATTHGADHNEQFF.

This clonotype was counted many times. This chain uses TRBV20-1 with TRBJ2-1; 9 nucleotides agree with TRBD2. The CDR3 covers 15 residues. Germline loops: CDR1 DFQATT, CDR2 SNEGSKA (reference sequence). The ends lost 7 bases at V and 8 bases at J; junction bases unmatched: 15. The CDR3 DNA sequence: TGCAGTGGGAAGAGCTACGCGGGAGGGCCCTATGAGCAGTTCTTC. It specifies CSGKSYAGGPYEQFF.

This clonotype turned up a few times. The chain carries TRBV2 and TRBJ2-7, with 7 bases fitting TRBD2. V lost 4 bases, J lost 0 bases, and 6 bases stayed unmatched. Germline assignment: CDR1 SNHLY and CDR2 FYNNEI. CDR3 size: 15 residues. As DNA, the CDR3 is TGTGCCAGCAGTGTGGTGGTAGCGGGCTCCTACGAGCAGTACTTC. Translated: CASSVVVAGSYEQYF. Full variable domain (missing parts from reference TRBV2 and TRBJ2-7): EPEVTQTPSHQVTQMGQEVILRCVPISNHLYFYWYRQILGQKVEFLVSFYNNEISEKSEIFDDQFSVERPDGSNFTLKIRSTKLEDSAMYFCASSVVVAGSYEQYFGPGTRLTVT.

The V gene is TRBV18, the J gene TRBJ2-1, with D possibly TRBD2 on 5 matching bases. Germline lookup yields CDR1 KGHSH and CDR2 LQKENI. The length of the CDR3 is 15 residues. The V gene lost 4 bases and the J gene lost 6 bases, with 16 bases spanning the gap. The DNA of the CDR3 is TGTGCCAGCTCACTGGCTAGCAGGAGTCTCAATGAGCAGTTCTTC. Protein: CASSLASRSLNEQFF.

The V and J genes are TRBV10-3 and TRBJ2-7; 14 bases fit TRBD2. The CDR3 has 18 amino acids. The trim removed 5 bases at V and 7 bases at J, leaving 16 bases unmatched. Germline lookup yields CDR1 ENHRY and CDR2 SYGVKD. This CDR3 is CAISRSMSGTSGRDEQYF. The CDR3 DNA sequence: TGTGCCATCAGTAGATCAATGTCCGGGACTAGCGGGAGAGATGAGCAGTACTTC.

This clonotype was detected once. J is TRBJ1-5 and V is TRBV7-2; D uncertain. CDR3 length: 15 residues. Trimming cost V 3 bases and J 7 bases, with 16 bases left between them. Germline CDR1 is SGHTA and CDR2 is FQGNSA. CDR3 amino acids: CASSFDRHGGQPQHF. In nucleotides, the CDR3 is TGTGCCAGCAGCTTTGACCGCCACGGCGGACAGCCCCAGCATTTT.

This clonotype turned up a few times. V gene TRBV20-1 combines with J gene TRBJ1-5; D unclear. CDR3 length: 15 amino acids. Trimming took off 6 bases at V and 0 bases at J, with 15 bases between the two ends. Germline CDR1 and CDR2: DFQATT and SNEGSKA (reference sequence). The CDR3 region is CSATEGGSSNQPQHF. The CDR3 DNA follows: TGCAGTGCCACAGAGGGTGGTTCTAGCAATCAGCCCCAGCATTTT.

This clonotype was recorded a few times. V gene TRBV20-1 combines with J gene TRBJ2-7; TRBD2 matches 9 bases. V was clipped by 0 bases and J by 3 bases; unmatched bases: 12. CDR1 and CDR2 from the germline V gene are DFQATT and SNEGSKA (reference sequence). This CDR3 spans 17 amino acids. Here the CDR3 DNA reads TGCAGTGCTAGAGATCAACGGTCACTAGCGGGCAGCTACGAGCAGTACTTC. This encodes CSARDQRSLAGSYEQYF.

This clonotype turned up a few times. The J gene is TRBJ2-1, the V gene TRBV2; 9 bases line up with TRBD1. Germline lookup yields CDR1 SNHLY and CDR2 FYNNEI. J gave up 9 bases and V 7 bases, and 7 bases lay outside the gene matches. The CDR3 totals 13 residues. The CDR3 nucleotides read TGTGCCAGCATTGAGGACAGGGGTTCTGAGCAGTTCTTC. Translated, it gives CASIEDRGSEQFF.

The chain carries TRBV9 and TRBJ2-5; a weak D match, TRBD2 (5 bases). Between the trimmed V and J ends, which lost 2 bases and 5 bases, there was a span of 10 bases. The CDR3 contains 13 residues. CDR1 is SGDLS, CDR2 YYNGEE, per germline. The CDR3 reads CASSVLPGETQYF. The CDR3 DNA follows: TGTGCCAGCAGCGTCCTACCGGGGGAGACCCAGTACTTC.